A single sample is the source of the 28 T cell receptor beta chains below, sequenced in a study of cytomegalovirus exposure and HLA in healthy donors. Primers included in the PCR were 60 Vbeta and 13 Jbeta primers. TCRdb's copy holds only in-frame clones and misses some; the assay was immunoSEQ multiplex PCR. The data hold about 210,000 clones, with over 60% observed a single time. The sample taken for sequencing was PBMCs. The source is a male donor in good health and CMV-seronegative.

This chain joins TRBV6-5 and TRBJ1-5; D is unclear. The CDR3 length is 14 residues. Trimming cost V 3 bases and J 5 bases, with 11 bases left between them. The germline CDR1 and CDR2 sequences are MNHEY and SVGAGI. The CDR3 region is CASSYSGVYQPQHF. CDR3 DNA sequence: TGTGCCAGCAGTTATTCCGGGGTGTATCAGCCCCAGCATTTT.

This chain joins TRBV7-9 and TRBJ2-2, with 7 bases lining up with TRBD1. Germline trimming cut 5 bases from V and 6 bases from J; bases unmatched to any gene: 9. The CDR3 has 15 residues. CDR1 SEHNR and CDR2 FQNEAQ come from the germline V gene (reference sequence). The CDR3 loop reads CASSHPTGSAGELFF. DNA for the CDR3: TGTGCCAGCAGCCACCCGACAGGGTCGGCCGGGGAGCTGTTTTTT.

This chain joins TRBV5-4 and TRBJ1-2; D ambiguous. The CDR3 length is 15 residues. Germline V gene data show CDR1 as SGHNT and CDR2 as YYREEE (reference sequence). Between the trimmed V and J ends, which lost 0 bases and 5 bases, there was a span of 14 bases. This CDR3 reads CASSLAAGTGYGYTF. The CDR3 nucleotides read TGTGCCAGCAGCTTGGCAGCAGGCACCGGATATGGCTACACCTTC.

The chain employs TRBV27 and TRBJ1-2; weak D call: TRBD1 (5 bases). The V and J ends lost 0 bases and 0 bases respectively, with 8 bases between them. This CDR3 contains 15 residues. Looked up from germline, CDR1 is MNHEY and CDR2 is SMNVEV (reference sequence). The CDR3 nucleotides are TGTGCCAGCAGTTTATCGGCAGGGTCTAACTATGGCTACACCTTC. Translated: CASSLSAGSNYGYTF.

The chain combines TRBV7-8 with TRBJ2-5, with 8 bases matching TRBD2. CDR1 is SGHVS and CDR2 is FQNEAQ in the germline V gene. The length of the CDR3 is 14 residues. V lost 9 bases to trimming and J lost 2 bases; unmatched junction nucleotides: 8. CDR3 amino acids: CASQTSGLQETQYF. In DNA form, the CDR3 reads TGTGCCAGTCAAACTAGCGGACTTCAAGAGACCCAGTACTTC.

This clone was recorded only once. This chain joins TRBV14 and TRBJ1-2; 9 bases are shared with TRBD1. The CDR3 is made up of 13 amino acids. After removal of 4 bases from V and 8 bases from J, the junction contained 5 bases not matched to a gene. CDR1 is SGHDN, CDR2 FVKESK, per germline. The CDR3 protein is CASSRGQGVGYTF. The DNA of the CDR3 is TGTGCCAGCAGCCGGGGACAGGGAGTCGGCTACACCTTC.

The V call is TRBV28, the J call TRBJ1-5; TRBD1 matches at 9 bases. Germline CDR1 and CDR2: MDHEN and SYDVKM. V was pared by 6 bases and J by 2 bases, with 14 bases of the junction left unmatched. CDR3 length equals 18 residues. CDR3 in DNA: TGTGCCAGCAGCTTCGGGACAGGGCCTTCTTTAGGCAATCAGCCCCAGCATTTT. Translated: CASSFGTGPSLGNQPQHF.

The chain is built from TRBV14 and TRBJ1-1, with 7 bases aligning to TRBD1. The CDR3 sequence is 15 residues long. The ends lost 2 bases at V and 4 bases at J; junction bases unmatched: 7. CDR1 is SGHDN, CDR2 FVKESK, per germline. CDR3 sequence (DNA): TGTGCCAGCAGCCAATTCAGGGGGATGGGCACTGAAGCTTTCTTT. Translating gives CASSQFRGMGTEAFF.

CDR3 in amino acids: CASSFSTTYEQYF. As DNA, the CDR3 is TGTGCCAGCAGCTTTTCCACTACCTACGAGCAGTACTTC. V gene TRBV7-2 combines with J gene TRBJ2-7; D not certain. CDR1 SGHTA and CDR2 FQGNSA come from the germline V gene. The germline V and J ends were trimmed by 3 bases and 2 bases, with 8 bases remaining between them. The CDR3 consists of 13 residues.

V is TRBV4-3 and J is TRBJ1-3; D unclear. CDR3 size: 17 residues. From germline, CDR1 is LGHNA and CDR2 YSLEER. V lost 2 bases, J lost 0 bases, and 14 bases lay in between. CDR3 sequence reads: CASSQLLGGSSGNTIYF. In DNA, the CDR3 is TGCGCCAGCAGCCAACTATTGGGAGGGAGCTCTGGAAACACCATATATTTT.

This clone was seen only once. This rearrangement joins TRBV27 to TRBJ2-7, with D possibly TRBD2 on 5 matching bases. The germline V gene encodes CDR1 MNHEY and CDR2 SMNVEV (reference sequence). This CDR3 is 16 amino acids long. V was clipped by 0 bases and J by 4 bases, with 16 bases between them. The DNA for the CDR3 is TGTGCCAGCAGTTTATCTTCGGGGTCCAGGAAGTACGAGCAGTACTTC. Amino acid sequence: CASSLSSGSRKYEQYF.

This chain uses TRBV6-6 with TRBJ2-1; the match to TRBD1 covers 12 bases. V shed 6 bases and J 7 bases; nucleotides not matched to a gene: 4. Germline assignment: CDR1 MNHNY and CDR2 SVGAGI (reference sequence). This CDR3 region has 14 residues. Here the CDR3 reads CASRGQGAGNEQFF. The CDR3, as DNA: TGTGCCAGCAGGGGACAGGGGGCAGGGAATGAGCAGTTCTTC.

The CDR3 region is CASSLDRATNTEAFF. The CDR3 region has the DNA TGTGCCAGCAGCTTAGACAGGGCAACGAACACTGAAGCTTTCTTT. The chain carries TRBV7-2 and TRBJ1-1, with a possible D match to TRBD1 (6 bases). Deletions cut 1 base from V and 1 base from J, with 10 bases between. Germline V lookup: CDR1 SGHTA, CDR2 FQGNSA. The CDR3 extends over 15 amino acids.

This sequence joins TRBV18 and TRBJ1-2, with 8 bases fitting TRBD1. This CDR3 contains 17 residues. Germline loops: CDR1 KGHSH, CDR2 LQKENI. The V gene end was trimmed by 4 bases and the J gene end by 4 bases; junction bases not matched to a gene: 14. CDR3 nucleotide sequence: TGTGCCAGCTCACGAGGGGCCGTCGCCGGGACAGGCTATGGCTACACCTTC. It codes for CASSRGAVAGTGYGYTF.

The rearrangement uses TRBV2 and TRBJ2-7; D is possibly TRBD2 (6 bases). The germline V and J ends were trimmed by 11 bases and 6 bases, with 14 bases remaining between them. The CDR3 totals 11 residues. CDR1 and CDR2 (germline): SNHLY, FYNNEI. CDR3 DNA sequence: TGTGCCGGCTCCCGGGAGCGCGAGCAGTACTTC. This translates into CAGSREREQYF.

The genes are TRBV19 and TRBJ1-1; D call uncertain. Germline-derived CDR1 and CDR2 are LNHDA and SQIVND (reference sequence). V lost 5 bases and J 7 bases, leaving 11 bases between the germline ends. The CDR3 sequence is 12 residues long. The DNA for the CDR3 is TGTGCCAGTAGTTTAGGACTCAGTGAAGCTTTCTTT. Its protein is CASSLGLSEAFF.

V usage is TRBV30 and J usage is TRBJ1-6, with a possible D match to TRBD1 (6 bases). V lost 5 bases, J lost 0 bases, and 23 bases lay in between. The CDR3 length is 19 residues. The V gene's germline CDR1 is GTSNPN and CDR2 SVGIG (reference sequence). The CDR3 reads CAWSTDRRFQSSYNSPLHF. The DNA of the CDR3 is TGTGCCTGGTCGACCGACAGGAGATTCCAGAGCTCCTATAATTCACCCCTCCACTTT.

The chain has TRBV7-9 and TRBJ1-4; D perhaps matches TRBD1 (5 bases). Looked up from germline, CDR1 is SEHNR and CDR2 is FQNEAQ (reference sequence). CDR3 length: 14 residues. Trimming cost V 0 bases and J 8 bases, with 10 bases left between them. Written as DNA, the CDR3 is TGTGCCAGCAGCTTAGCACGGGACTTCGAAAAACTGTTTTTT. Translating gives CASSLARDFEKLFF.

The rearrangement uses TRBV5-1 and TRBJ2-7; D not certain. The ends were cut back, 3 bases at V and 4 bases at J, with 17 bases in the middle. Germline assignment: CDR1 SGHRS and CDR2 YFSETQ. The CDR3 consists of 15 residues. The DNA for the CDR3 is TGCGCCAGCAGCTCCAGCGTAAGTCAACGTTACGAGCAGTACTTC. This codes for CASSSSVSQRYEQYF.

The rearrangement uses TRBV5-1 and TRBJ2-7, with TRBD2 as a possible D gene (5 bases). The CDR3 runs to 13 residues. V dropped 0 bases and J dropped 2 bases, with 6 bases sitting between them. The germline CDR1 and CDR2 sequences are SGHRS and YFSETQ. The CDR3 DNA follows: TGCGCCAGCAGCTTGGAGCGGACCTACGAGCAGTACTTC. Protein: CASSLERTYEQYF.

Details on this clone: Other DNA sequences in the sample encode the same CDR3. This chain links TRBV10-3 with TRBJ2-2, with TRBD1 identical over 8 bases. Germline V CDR1 and CDR2: ENHRY, SYGVKD. The CDR3 is 14 residues long. After removal of 7 bases from V and 1 base from J, the junction contained 2 bases not matched to a gene. CDR3 sequence (DNA): TGTGCCATCACCGGGACAGGGAACACCGGGGAGCTGTTTTTT. Amino acid sequence: CAITGTGNTGELFF.

This clone was seen just once. The V and J genes are TRBV27 and TRBJ2-7, with 7 bases lining up with TRBD2. The germline CDR1 and CDR2 sequences are MNHEY and SMNVEV (reference sequence). The CDR3 covers 15 residues. V trimming: 2 bases; J trimming: 2 bases; junction bases outside the gene matches: 6. CDR3 region: CASSLQSSGAYEQYF. The CDR3 DNA follows: TGTGCCAGCAGTTTACAGTCTAGCGGAGCCTACGAGCAGTACTTC.

The J gene is TRBJ2-7, the V gene TRBV7-2; 8 positions agree with TRBD2. This CDR3 has 16 amino acids. With V trimmed by 1 base and J by 0 bases, 5 bases remained unmatched. Germline V gives CDR1 SGHTA, CDR2 FQGNSA. The CDR3 DNA reads as TGTGCCAGCAGCTTAGTACCTAGCGGGCACTCCTACGAGCAGTACTTC. It is translated as CASSLVPSGHSYEQYF.

This clone was seen a few times. The chain joins TRBV2 to TRBJ2-5; 11 nucleotides match TRBD2. V shed 4 bases, J shed 1 base, and the junction held 8 bases outside the gene matches. Germline-derived CDR1 and CDR2 are SNHLY and FYNNEI. This CDR3 comprises 17 residues. The CDR3 is CASSGLAGNLFQETQYF. The CDR3 coding sequence is TGTGCCAGCAGTGGACTAGCGGGGAATTTATTCCAAGAGACCCAGTACTTC.

This sequence joins TRBV7-8 and TRBJ2-3; the match to TRBD2 covers 11 bases. J gave up 1 base and V 5 bases, and 11 bases lay outside the gene matches. The CDR3 is 18 amino acids. The V gene's germline CDR1 is SGHVS and CDR2 FQNEAQ. This chain's CDR3 is CASSKLLAGAGGTDTQYF. The DNA of the CDR3 is TGTGCCAGCAGCAAATTACTAGCGGGAGCAGGTGGCACAGATACGCAGTATTTT. The full variable domain, in which reference TRBV7-8 and TRBJ2-3 provide the parts outside the CDR3, is GAGVSQSPRYKVAKRGQDVALRCDPISGHVSLFWYQQALGQGPEFLTYFQNEAQLDKSGLPSDRFFAERPEGSVSTLKIQRTQQEDSAVYLCASSKLLAGAGGTDTQYFGPGTRLTVL.

The DNA of the CDR3 is TGTGCCAGCAGTAAGTGGCAGGGGGCGGTAGCGACAGATACGCAGTATTTT. This translates into CASSKWQGAVATDTQYF. The chain carries TRBV2 and TRBJ2-3, with 8 bases fitting TRBD1. Germline V gene lookup returns CDR1 SNHLY and CDR2 FYNNEI. The CDR3 extends over 17 amino acids. The ends lost 5 bases at V and 3 bases at J; junction bases unmatched: 13.

The DNA of the CDR3 is TGCGCCAGCGGTTTAACAGGGGGCGTAGAGACCCAGTACTTC. It translates to CASGLTGGVETQYF. This sequence joins TRBV23-1 and TRBJ2-5, with 9 bases identical to TRBD1. TRBV23-1 counts as an open reading frame of uncertain function. Losses at the gene ends were 8 bases for V and 4 bases for J; bases not matched to a gene: 8. CDR3 length: 14 residues.

J is TRBJ1-2 and V is TRBV7-9, with TRBD1 identical over 10 bases. Germline-derived CDR1 and CDR2 are SEHNR and FQNEAQ (reference sequence). CDR3 length equals 17 residues. With V trimmed by 2 bases and J by 8 bases, 14 bases remained unmatched. The CDR3 is CASSLTSGQGFAWGYTF. In DNA, the CDR3 is TGTGCCAGCAGCTTAACGTCGGGACAGGGGTTTGCTTGGGGCTACACCTTC.